This note documents a single TCR beta chain sequence. The antigen is undetermined. This entry comes from a study of CD8+ T cells in alopecia areata. Study at large: Treated patients were scored for severity by percent of scalp affected. Whole-study findings and limits: Scalp clonality and expanded CD8+ clones among the top 100 were significantly decreased by tofacitinib.

Extracted RNA was reverse transcribed, and the resulting cDNA served as sequencing template. Here immunoSEQ multiplex PCR was the method, and the copy in TCRdb shows in-frame clones only, minus some. The top ten hold roughly 2.6% of the sample, which has 200,000 to 250,000 clones, approximately 40% seen once. Treatment specified: oral pan-JAK inhibitor, 5-10 mg twice daily. V lost 4 bases, J lost 8 bases, and 7 bases stayed unmatched. Germline loops: CDR1 SGDLS, CDR2 YYNGEE. The CDR3 is made up of 13 amino acids. This chain joins TRBV9 and TRBJ1-2; TRBD1 matches 8 bases. This clonotype was sampled from a human donor with alopecia areata. This sample comprised CD4+ T cells sorted from blood, obtained at approximately week 37, from a patient treated with tofacitinib. In DNA form, the CDR3 reads TGTGCCAGCAGCCCGGACAGGGTGTGGGGCTACACCTTC. Amino acid sequence: CASSPDRVWGYTF.